These T cell receptor beta chains were read from a single sample in a study of metastatic and nonmetastatic thyroid tumors. TCRdb reanalyzed the PCR reads via MiXCR. The table includes tens of thousands of clones, under 15% detected once. Specimen: tumor tissue. These receptors were taken from a female donor with papillary thyroid cancer or a benign thyroid nodule (not recorded which). Some clones in this sample may be carry-over from other donors' samples. Both conserved end residues are part of each CDR3. The D gene is left open where the match is weak. Clone size, where shown, is once, few, many, or a class for clones that have expanded.

j_call	clone_size	v_call	d_call	cdr3_aa	cdr3_nt
TRBJ1-1	many	TRBV12-3/TRBV12-4	TRBD1	CASSPGPQGAEAFF	TGTGCCAGCAGCCCGGGGCCCCAGGGGGCTGAAGCTTTCTTT
TRBJ2-4	few	TRBV5-8	NA	CASNPGEAPKNIQYF	TGTGCCAGCAATCCAGGCGAGGCCCCCAAAAACATTCAGTACTTC
TRBJ1-1	many	TRBV5-1	NA	CASSLGTHEDTEAFF	TGCGCCAGCAGCTTGGGGACCCACGAGGACACTGAAGCTTTCTTT
TRBJ1-1	many	TRBV29-1	NA	CSVCTGPPTTEAFF	TGCAGCGTTTGTACCGGTCCCCCTACAACTGAAGCTTTCTTT
TRBJ1-4	many	TRBV19	NA	CASSPRASKDREKLFF	TGTGCCAGTAGCCCTCGGGCATCTAAGGATCGGGAAAAACTGTTTTTT
TRBJ1-4	once	TRBV4-2	TRBD1	CASSHYTQGADEKLFF	TGTGCCAGCAGCCACTACACACAGGGGGCCGATGAAAAACTGTTTTTT
TRBJ2-7	many	TRBV27	TRBD1	CASRDRGFGYEQYF	TGTGCCAGCAGGGACAGGGGTTTCGGTTACGAGCAGTACTTC
TRBJ2-7	many	TRBV7-9	TRBD2	CASFGAGGEGVYEQYF	TGTGCCAGCTTCGGGGCGGGAGGGGAAGGGGTCTACGAGCAGTACTTC
TRBJ2-1	many	TRBV12-3/TRBV12-4	TRBD1	CASSPLRGRDNEQFF	TGTGCCAGCAGTCCGCTGAGGGGGCGCGACAATGAGCAGTTCTTC
TRBJ2-3	NA	TRBV18	TRBD1	CASSSNSGTGIYF	TGTGCCAGCTCATCGAACAGCGGGACAGGGATCTATTTT
TRBJ1-1	many	TRBV27	NA	CASSFTGPPTEAFF	TGTGCCAGCAGTTTTACCGGGCCACCCACTGAAGCTTTCTTT
TRBJ2-5	many	TRBV27	TRBD2	CASCGGGPETQYF	TGTGCCAGCTGCGGGGGGGGCCCAGAGACCCAGTACTTC
TRBJ2-7	once	TRBV5-1	NA	CASSAGLRDYEQYF	TGCGCCAGCAGCGCGGGACTGAGGGACTACGAGCAGTACTTC
TRBJ2-7	many	TRBV20-1	TRBD2	CSARDSGSSYEQYF	TGCAGTGCTAGGGATAGCGGGAGCTCCTACGAGCAGTACTTC
TRBJ2-7	many	TRBV15	NA	CATSPQQGYEQYF	TGTGCCACCAGCCCGCAGCAGGGCTACGAGCAGTACTTC
TRBJ2-3	many	TRBV7-9	TRBD1	CASGRTGPSTDTQYF	TGTGCCAGCGGGAGGACAGGGCCCAGCACAGATACGCAGTATTTT
TRBJ1-2	many	TRBV12-3/TRBV12-4	TRBD1	CASSPRTGGYTF	TGTGCCAGCAGTCCCAGGACAGGAGGCTACACCTTC
TRBJ2-1	many	TRBV6-1	TRBD2	CASSLGLASYNEQFF	TGTGCCAGCAGCCTGGGACTAGCGTCCTACAATGAGCAGTTCTTC
TRBJ1-2	many	TRBV5-1	TRBD1	CASSVRTGDPYGYTF	TGCGCCAGCAGCGTCCGGACAGGGGACCCCTATGGCTACACCTTC
TRBJ2-3	many	TRBV7-9	NA	CASSLGQGGDTQYF	TGTGCCAGCAGCTTGGGTCAGGGTGGAGATACGCAGTATTTT
TRBJ2-7	many	TRBV20-1	NA	CSARRDGTYEQYF	TGCAGTGCTAGAAGGGACGGAACCTACGAGCAGTACTTC
TRBJ1-6	NA	TRBV3-1	NA	CASSQESQSRNSPLHF	TGTGCCAGCAGCCAAGAGTCCCAGAGTCGCAATTCACCCCTCCACTTT
TRBJ2-1	many	TRBV9	TRBD2	CASSVGRGGYNEQFF	TGTGCCAGCAGCGTAGGGCGGGGGGGCTACAATGAGCAGTTCTTC
TRBJ1-1	many	TRBV27	NA	CASSLGLWGRAEAFF	TGTGCCAGCAGTTTAGGTTTATGGGGACGGGCTGAAGCTTTCTTT
TRBJ2-7	many	TRBV15	TRBD2	CATSRGLAPYEQYF	TGTGCCACCAGCAGAGGACTAGCCCCCTACGAGCAGTACTTC
TRBJ2-3	many	TRBV5-1	NA	CASSFRDTQYF	TGCGCCAGCAGCTTCAGAGATACGCAGTATTTT
TRBJ2-4	NA	TRBV11-3	TRBD2	CASSLSISGRNIQYF	TGTGCCAGCAGCTTATCCATTAGCGGGAGGAACATTCAGTACTTC
TRBJ2-7	many	TRBV20-1	TRBD1	CSARPDRVLREQYF	TGCAGTGCTAGACCCGACAGGGTCCTTAGGGAGCAGTACTTC
TRBJ1-5	medium-sized	TRBV19	NA	CASSIGSMGQPQHF	TGTGCCAGTAGTATAGGCTCAATGGGGCAGCCCCAGCATTTT